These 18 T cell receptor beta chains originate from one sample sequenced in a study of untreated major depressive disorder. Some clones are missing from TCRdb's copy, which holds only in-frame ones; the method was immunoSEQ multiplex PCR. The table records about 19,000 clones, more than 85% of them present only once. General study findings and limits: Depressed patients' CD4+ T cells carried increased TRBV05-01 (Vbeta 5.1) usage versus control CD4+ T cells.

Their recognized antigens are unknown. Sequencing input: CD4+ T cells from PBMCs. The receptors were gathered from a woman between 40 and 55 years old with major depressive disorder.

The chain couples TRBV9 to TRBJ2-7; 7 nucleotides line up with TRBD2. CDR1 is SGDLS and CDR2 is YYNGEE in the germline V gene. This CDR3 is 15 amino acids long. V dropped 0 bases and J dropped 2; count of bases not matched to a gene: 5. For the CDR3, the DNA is TGTGCCAGCAGCGTAGCTACCGGACTAGCCTACGAGCAGTACTTC. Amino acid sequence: CASSVATGLAYEQYF.

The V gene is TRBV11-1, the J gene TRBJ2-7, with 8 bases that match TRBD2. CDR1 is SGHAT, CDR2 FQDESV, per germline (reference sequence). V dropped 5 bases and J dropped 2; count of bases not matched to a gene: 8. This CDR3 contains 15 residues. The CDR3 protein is CASSQPTSGAYEQYF. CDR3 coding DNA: TGTGCCAGCAGCCAACCTACTAGCGGCGCCTACGAGCAGTACTTC.

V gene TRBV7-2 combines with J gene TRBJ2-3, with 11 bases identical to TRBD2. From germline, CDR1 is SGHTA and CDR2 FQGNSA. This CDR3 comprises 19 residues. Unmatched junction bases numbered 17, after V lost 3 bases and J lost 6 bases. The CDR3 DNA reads TGTGCCAGCAGCTTTTCCGGGACTAGCGGCCCCTATGGTAGGGATACGCAGTATTTT. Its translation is CASSFSGTSGPYGRDTQYF.

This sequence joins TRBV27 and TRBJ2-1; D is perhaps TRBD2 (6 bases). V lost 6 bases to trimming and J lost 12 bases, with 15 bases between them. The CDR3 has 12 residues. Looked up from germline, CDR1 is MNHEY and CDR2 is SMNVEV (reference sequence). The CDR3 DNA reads TGTGCCAGCAGCCGAACTCAGGGAGGGCAGTTCTTC. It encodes CASSRTQGGQFF.

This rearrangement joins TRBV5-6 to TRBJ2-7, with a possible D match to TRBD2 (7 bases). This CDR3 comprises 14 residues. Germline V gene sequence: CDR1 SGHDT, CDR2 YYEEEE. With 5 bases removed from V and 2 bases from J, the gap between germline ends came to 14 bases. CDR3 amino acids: CASRSGTSPYEQYV. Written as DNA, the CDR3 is TGTGCCAGCAGGAGCGGGACATCACCCTACGAGCAGTACGTC.

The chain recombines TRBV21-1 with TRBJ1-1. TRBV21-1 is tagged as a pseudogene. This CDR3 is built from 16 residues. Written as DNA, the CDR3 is TGTGCCAGCAGCAAACCCACCGGGACGAAGGAAACTGAAGCTTTCTTT. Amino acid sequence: CASSKPTGTKETEAFF.

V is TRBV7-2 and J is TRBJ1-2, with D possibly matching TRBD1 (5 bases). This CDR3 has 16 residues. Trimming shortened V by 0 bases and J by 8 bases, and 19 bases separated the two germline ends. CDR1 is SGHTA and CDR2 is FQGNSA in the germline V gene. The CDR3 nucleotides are TGTGCCAGCAGCTTAGCGGGGACTCAAGCTTATGACGGCTACACCTTC. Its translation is CASSLAGTQAYDGYTF.

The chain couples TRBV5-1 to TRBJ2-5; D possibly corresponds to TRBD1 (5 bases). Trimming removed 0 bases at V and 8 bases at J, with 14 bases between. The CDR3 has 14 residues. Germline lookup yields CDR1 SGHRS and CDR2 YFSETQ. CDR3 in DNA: TGCGCCAGCAGCTTGGAGAGGACAAAGGGTACCCAGTACTTC. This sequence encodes CASSLERTKGTQYF.

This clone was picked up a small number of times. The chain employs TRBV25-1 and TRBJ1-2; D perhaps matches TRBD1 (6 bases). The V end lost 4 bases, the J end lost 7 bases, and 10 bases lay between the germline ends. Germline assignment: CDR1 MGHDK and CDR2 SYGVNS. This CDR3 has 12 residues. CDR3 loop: CASSVGAGGYTF. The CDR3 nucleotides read TGTGCCAGCAGTGTGGGGGCCGGTGGCTACACCTTC.

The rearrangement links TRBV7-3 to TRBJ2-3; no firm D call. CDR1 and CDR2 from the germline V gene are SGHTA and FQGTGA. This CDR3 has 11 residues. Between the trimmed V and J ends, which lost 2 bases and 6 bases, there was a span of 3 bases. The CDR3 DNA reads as TGTGCCAGCAGCTTATACGATACGCAGTATTTT. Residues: CASSLYDTQYF.

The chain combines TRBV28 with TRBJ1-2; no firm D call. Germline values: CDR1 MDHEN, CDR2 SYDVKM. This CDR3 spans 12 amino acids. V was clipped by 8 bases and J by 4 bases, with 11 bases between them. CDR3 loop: CASGSQRYGYTF. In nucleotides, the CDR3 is TGTGCCAGCGGCAGCCAGCGCTATGGCTACACCTTC.

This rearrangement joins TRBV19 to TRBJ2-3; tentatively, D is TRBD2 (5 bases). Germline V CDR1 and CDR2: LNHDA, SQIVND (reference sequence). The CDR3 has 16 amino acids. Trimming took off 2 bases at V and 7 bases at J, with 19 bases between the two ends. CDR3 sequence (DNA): TGTGCCAGTAGTATACGAGGGCTCATCCGTATGAATACGCAGTATTTT. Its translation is CASSIRGLIRMNTQYF.

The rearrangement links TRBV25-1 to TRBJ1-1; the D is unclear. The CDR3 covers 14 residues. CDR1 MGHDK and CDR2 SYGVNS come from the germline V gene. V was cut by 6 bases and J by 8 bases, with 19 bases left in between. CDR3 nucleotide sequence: TGTGCCAGCAGCGAACTTACCGATGGCCGAGAAGCTTTCTTT. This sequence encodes CASSELTDGREAFF.

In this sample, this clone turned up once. The CDR3 spells CATSRDKQETQYF. The CDR3 region has the DNA TGTGCCACCAGCAGAGATAAACAAGAGACCCAGTACTTC. The V and J genes are TRBV15 and TRBJ2-5; D gene ambiguous. The CDR3 runs 13 residues. CDR1 is LNHNV and CDR2 is YYDKDF in the germline V gene (reference sequence). The V gene lost 0 bases and the J gene lost 2 bases, with 4 bases spanning the gap.

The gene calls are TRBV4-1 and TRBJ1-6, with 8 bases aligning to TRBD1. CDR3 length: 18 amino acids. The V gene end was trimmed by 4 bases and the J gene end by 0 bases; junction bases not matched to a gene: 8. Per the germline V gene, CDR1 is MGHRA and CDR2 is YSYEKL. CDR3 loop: CASSLAQGAGSYNSPLHF. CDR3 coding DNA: TGCGCCAGCAGCCTCGCTCAGGGGGCCGGCTCCTATAATTCACCCCTCCACTTT.

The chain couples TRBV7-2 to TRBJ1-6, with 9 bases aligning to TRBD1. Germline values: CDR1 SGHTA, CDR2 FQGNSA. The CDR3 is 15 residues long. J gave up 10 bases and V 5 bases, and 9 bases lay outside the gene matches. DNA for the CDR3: TGTGCCAGCAGCCCCGGACAGGGGATAATGTCACCCCTCCACTTT. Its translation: CASSPGQGIMSPLHF.

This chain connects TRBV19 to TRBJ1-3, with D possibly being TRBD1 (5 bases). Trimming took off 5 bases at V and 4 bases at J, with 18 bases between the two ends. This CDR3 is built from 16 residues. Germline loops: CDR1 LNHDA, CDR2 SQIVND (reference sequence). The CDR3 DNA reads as TGTGCCAGTAGTCCCCTCATGGGACGCGGAGGAAACACCATATATTTT. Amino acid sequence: CASSPLMGRGGNTIYF.

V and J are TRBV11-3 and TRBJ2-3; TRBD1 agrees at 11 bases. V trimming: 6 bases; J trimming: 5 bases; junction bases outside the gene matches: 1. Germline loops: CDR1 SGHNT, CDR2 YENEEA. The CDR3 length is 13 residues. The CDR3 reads CASRGQGEDTQYF. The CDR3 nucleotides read TGTGCCAGCAGGGGACAGGGGGAAGATACGCAGTATTTT.